These 9 T cell receptor beta chains came from one sample sequenced in a study of neurological immune-mediated disorders. Time point here: longitudinal time-point 3. In TCRdb, the 5' RACE reads were re-called with MiXCR into one record per CDR3 protein. Among approximately 47,000 distinct CDR3 sequences listed, roughly 13% were seen once. The specimen was PBMCs. The receptors derive from a male donor with HTLV-1-associated myelopathy (HAM/TSP).

The chain joins TRBV20-1 to TRBJ2-3, with a possible D match to TRBD2 (6 bases). The CDR3 sequence is 14 residues long. V was cut by 6 bases and J by 2 bases, with 15 bases left in between. Germline CDR1 reads DFQATT; CDR2 reads SNEGSKA (reference sequence). CDR3 nucleotide sequence: TGCAGTGCCCCATTCGCGGGGAACACAGATACGCAGTATTTT. It yields the protein CSAPFAGNTDTQYF.

This clonotype has ten or more counts. This chain joins TRBV3-1 and TRBJ2-2; D is perhaps TRBD1 (5 bases). V shed 8 bases and J shed 0 bases, with 13 bases lying between them. This CDR3 spans 15 amino acids. Germline loops: CDR1 LGHDT, CDR2 YNNKEL (reference sequence). CDR3 DNA sequence: TGTGCCAGCCGTTCGCAGGGAACGAACACCGGGGAGCTGTTTTTT. It is translated as CASRSQGTNTGELFF.

About this clonotype: A clone one base away is much larger, so this may be a read error. The rearrangement uses TRBV3-1 and TRBJ1-5, with no clear D. Germline lookup yields CDR1 LGHDT and CDR2 YNNKEL (reference sequence). The CDR3 covers 17 residues. CDR3 nucleotide sequence: TGTGCCAGCAACCAAGATGGAGGTCGGATTAGCAATCAGCCCCAGCATTTT. Protein sequence: CASNQDGGRISNQPQHF.

The table lists this clonotype with many counts. The chain is built from TRBV7-3 and TRBJ2-2, with D unclear. Germline V CDR1 and CDR2: SGHTA, FQGTGA. The CDR3 is 16 amino acids. V was shortened by 1 base and J by 0 bases, with 9 bases between the two germline ends. The CDR3 DNA reads TGTGCCAGCAGCTTAAATTTGGGCACGAACACCGGGGAGCTGTTTTTT. Protein product: CASSLNLGTNTGELFF.

This clonotype was picked up many times. The chain has TRBV20-1 and TRBJ1-5; tentatively, D is TRBD1 (5 bases). Germline CDR1 reads DFQATT; CDR2 reads SNEGSKA (reference sequence). Trimming took off 1 base at V and 1 base at J, with 8 bases between the two ends. The CDR3 loop spans 14 amino acids. CDR3: CSARVGPSNQPQHF. The DNA of the CDR3 is TGCAGTGCTAGAGTGGGACCCAGCAATCAGCCCCAGCATTTT.

This clonotype was recorded at least ten times. CDR3 residues: CSARERGFLTF. DNA for the CDR3: TGCAGTGCTAGAGAACGGGGATTTCTCACCTTC. The chain combines TRBV20-1 with TRBJ1-2; D is undetermined. CDR3 size: 11 residues. V shed 0 bases and J shed 13 bases, with 12 bases lying between them. CDR1 is DFQATT and CDR2 is SNEGSKA in the germline V gene (reference sequence).

This clonotype appeared many times. CDR3: CASSPDGRENTEAFF. The DNA of the CDR3 is TGCGCCAGCAGCCCCGATGGACGGGAGAACACTGAAGCTTTCTTT. The chain has TRBV5-1 and TRBJ1-1; D remains unclear. CDR3 length equals 15 residues. Germline V gene lookup returns CDR1 SGHRS and CDR2 YFSETQ. Trimming shortened V by 4 bases and J by 1 base, and 14 bases separated the two germline ends.

This clonotype has ten or more counts. The V gene is TRBV7-9, the J gene TRBJ2-2; 10 nucleotides agree with TRBD1. The ends lost 4 bases at V and 4 bases at J; junction bases unmatched: 3. CDR1 is SEHNR, CDR2 FQNEAQ, per germline (reference sequence). The CDR3 is 15 residues long. The chain's CDR3 is CASSWRDRGTGELFF. CDR3 nucleotide sequence: TGTGCCAGCAGCTGGAGGGACAGGGGCACCGGGGAGCTGTTTTTT. The variable domain in full, with the rest retrieved from reference TRBV7-9 and TRBJ2-2, is DTGVSQNPRHKITKRGQNVTFRCDPISEHNRLYWYRQTLGQGPEFLTYFQNEAQLEKSRLLSDRFSAERPKGSFSTLEIQRTEQGDSAMYLCASSWRDRGTGELFFGEGSRLTVL.

This chain joins TRBV18 and TRBJ2-7, with D hard to call. This CDR3 has 13 residues. V lost 0 bases and J 2 bases, leaving 5 bases between the germline ends. CDR1 and CDR2 from the germline V gene are KGHSH and LQKENI. CDR3 sequence (DNA): TGTGCCAGCTCACCACCGAGGACCTACGAGCAGTACTTC. Amino acid sequence: CASSPPRTYEQYF.